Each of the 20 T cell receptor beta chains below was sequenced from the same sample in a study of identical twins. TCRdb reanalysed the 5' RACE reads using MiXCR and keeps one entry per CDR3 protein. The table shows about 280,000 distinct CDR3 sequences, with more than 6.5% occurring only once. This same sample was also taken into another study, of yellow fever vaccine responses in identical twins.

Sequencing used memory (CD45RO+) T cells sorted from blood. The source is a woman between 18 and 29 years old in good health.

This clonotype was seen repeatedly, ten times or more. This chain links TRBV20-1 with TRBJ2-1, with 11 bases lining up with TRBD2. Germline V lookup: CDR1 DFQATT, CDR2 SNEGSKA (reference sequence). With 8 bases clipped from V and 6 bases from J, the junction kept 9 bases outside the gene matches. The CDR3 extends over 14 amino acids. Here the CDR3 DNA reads TGCAGTCCAGATACTAGCGGGGGCTCCAATGAGCAGTTCTTC. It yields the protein CSPDTSGGSNEQFF.

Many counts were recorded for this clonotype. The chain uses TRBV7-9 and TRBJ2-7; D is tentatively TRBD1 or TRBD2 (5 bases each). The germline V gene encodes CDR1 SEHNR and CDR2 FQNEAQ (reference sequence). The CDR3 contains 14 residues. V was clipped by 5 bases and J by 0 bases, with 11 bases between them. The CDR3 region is CASSPAGTSYEQYF. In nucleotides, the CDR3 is TGTGCCAGCAGCCCCGCCGGGACCTCCTACGAGCAGTACTTC.

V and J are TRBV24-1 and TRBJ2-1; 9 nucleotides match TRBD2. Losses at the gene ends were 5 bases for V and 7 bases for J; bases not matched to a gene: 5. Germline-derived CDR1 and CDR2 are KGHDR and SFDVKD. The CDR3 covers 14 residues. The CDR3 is CATSVSGSHNEQFF. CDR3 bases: TGTGCCACCAGTGTTAGCGGGAGTCATAATGAGCAGTTCTTC.

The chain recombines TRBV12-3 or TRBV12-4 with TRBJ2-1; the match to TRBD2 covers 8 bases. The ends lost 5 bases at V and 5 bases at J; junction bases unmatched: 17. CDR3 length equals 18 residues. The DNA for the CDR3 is TGTGCCAGCAGTGGAGGTCGGGAGGGATTCACGAGACACAATGAGCAGTTCTTC. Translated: CASSGGREGFTRHNEQFF.

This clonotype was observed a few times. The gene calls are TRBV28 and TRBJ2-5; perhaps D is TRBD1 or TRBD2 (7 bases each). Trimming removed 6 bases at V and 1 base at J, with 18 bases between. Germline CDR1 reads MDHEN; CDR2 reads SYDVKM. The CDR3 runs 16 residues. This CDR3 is CASRYRGGGPQETQYF. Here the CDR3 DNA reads TGTGCCAGCAGATACCGGGGAGGGGGCCCCCAAGAGACCCAGTACTTC. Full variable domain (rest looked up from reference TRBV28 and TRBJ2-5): DVKVTQSSRYLVKRTGEKVFLECVQDMDHENMFWYRQDPGLGLRLIYFSYDVKMKEKGDIPEGYSVSREKKERFSLILESASTNQTSMYLCASRYRGGGPQETQYFGPGTRLLVL.

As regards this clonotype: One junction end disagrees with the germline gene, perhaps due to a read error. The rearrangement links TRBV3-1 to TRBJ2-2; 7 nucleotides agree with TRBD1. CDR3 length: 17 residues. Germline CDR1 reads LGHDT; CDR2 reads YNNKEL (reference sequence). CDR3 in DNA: TGTGCCAGCAGGCAAGTCGACAGAGGGGGCCTTTCCGGGGAGCTGTTTTTT. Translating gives CASRQVDRGGLSGELFF.

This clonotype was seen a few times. CDR3 loop: CASQSENTGELFF. The DNA for the CDR3 is TGTGCCAGCCAATCCGAAAACACCGGGGAGCTGTTTTTT. The rearrangement links TRBV6-1 to TRBJ2-2; no clear D. From germline, CDR1 is MNHNS and CDR2 SASEGT. Between the trimmed V and J ends, which lost 8 bases and 2 bases, there was a span of 9 bases. The CDR3 spans 13 residues.

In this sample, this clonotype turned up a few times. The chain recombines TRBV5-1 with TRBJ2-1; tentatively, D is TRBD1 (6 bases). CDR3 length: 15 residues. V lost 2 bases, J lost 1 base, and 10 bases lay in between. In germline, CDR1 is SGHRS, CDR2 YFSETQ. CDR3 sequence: CASSFGGTSYNEQFF. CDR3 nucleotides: TGCGCCAGCAGCTTTGGGGGCACTTCCTACAATGAGCAGTTCTTC.

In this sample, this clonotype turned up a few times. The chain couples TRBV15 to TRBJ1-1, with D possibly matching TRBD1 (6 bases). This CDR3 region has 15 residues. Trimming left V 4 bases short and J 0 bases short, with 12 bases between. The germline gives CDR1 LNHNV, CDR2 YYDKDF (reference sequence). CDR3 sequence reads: CATSTPGGLNTEAFF. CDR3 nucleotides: TGTGCCACCAGCACCCCGGGGGGCCTGAACACTGAAGCTTTCTTT. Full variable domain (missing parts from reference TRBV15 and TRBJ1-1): DAMVIQNPRYQVTQFGKPVTLSCSQTLNHNVMYWYQQKSSQAPKLLFHYYDKDFNNEADTPDNFQSRRPNTSFCFLDIRSPGLGDTAMYLCATSTPGGLNTEAFFGQGTRLTVV.

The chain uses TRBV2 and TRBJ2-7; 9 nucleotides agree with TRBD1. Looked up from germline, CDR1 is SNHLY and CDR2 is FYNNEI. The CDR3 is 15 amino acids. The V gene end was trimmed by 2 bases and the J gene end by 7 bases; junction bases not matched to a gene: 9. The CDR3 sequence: CASSETGGAIREQYF. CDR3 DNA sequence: TGTGCCAGCAGTGAAACAGGGGGCGCGATTCGGGAGCAGTACTTC. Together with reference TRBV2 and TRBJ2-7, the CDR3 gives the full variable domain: EPEVTQTPSHQVTQMGQEVILRCVPISNHLYFYWYRQILGQKVEFLVSFYNNEISEKSEIFDDQFSVERPDGSNFTLKIRSTKLEDSAMYFCASSETGGAIREQYFGPGTRLTVT.

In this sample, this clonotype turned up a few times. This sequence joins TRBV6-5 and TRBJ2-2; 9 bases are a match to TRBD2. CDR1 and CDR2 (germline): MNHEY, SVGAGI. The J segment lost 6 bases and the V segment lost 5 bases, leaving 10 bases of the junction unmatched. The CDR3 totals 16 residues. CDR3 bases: TGTGCCAGCAGTCTCCTCGGGACTAGCAGGGCCGGGGAGCTGTTTTTT. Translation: CASSLLGTSRAGELFF.

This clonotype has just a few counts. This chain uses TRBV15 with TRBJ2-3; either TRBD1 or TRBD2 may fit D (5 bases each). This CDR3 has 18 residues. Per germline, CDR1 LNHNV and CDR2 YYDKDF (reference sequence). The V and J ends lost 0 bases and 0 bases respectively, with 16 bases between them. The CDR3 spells CATSRDRWDLGSTDTQYF. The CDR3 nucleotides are TGTGCCACCAGCAGAGATAGGTGGGACCTCGGCAGCACAGATACGCAGTATTTT.

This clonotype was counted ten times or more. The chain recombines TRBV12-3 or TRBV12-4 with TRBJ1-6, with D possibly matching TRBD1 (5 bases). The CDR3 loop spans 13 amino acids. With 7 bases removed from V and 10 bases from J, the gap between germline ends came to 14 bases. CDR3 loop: CASTLGGLSPLHF. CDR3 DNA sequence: TGTGCCAGCACCCTCGGGGGGTTATCACCCCTCCACTTT.

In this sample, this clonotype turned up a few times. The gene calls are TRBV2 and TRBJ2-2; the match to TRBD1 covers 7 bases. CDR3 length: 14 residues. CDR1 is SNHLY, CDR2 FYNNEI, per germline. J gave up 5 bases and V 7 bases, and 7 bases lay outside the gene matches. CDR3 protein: CASTTTGVTGELFF. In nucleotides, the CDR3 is TGTGCCAGCACCACCACAGGGGTGACCGGGGAGCTGTTTTTT.

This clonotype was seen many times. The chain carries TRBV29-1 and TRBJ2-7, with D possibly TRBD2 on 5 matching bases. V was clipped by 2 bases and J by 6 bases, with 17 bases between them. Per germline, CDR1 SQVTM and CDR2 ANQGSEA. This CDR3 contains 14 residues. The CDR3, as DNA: TGCAGCGTTGAATGTACGAGGACTTCCGGCGAGCAGTACTTC. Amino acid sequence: CSVECTRTSGEQYF.

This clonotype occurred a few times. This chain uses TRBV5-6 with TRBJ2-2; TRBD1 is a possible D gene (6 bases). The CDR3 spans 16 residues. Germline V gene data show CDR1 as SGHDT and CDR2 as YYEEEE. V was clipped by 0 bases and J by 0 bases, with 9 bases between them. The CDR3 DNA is TGTGCCAGCAGCTTGGACAGGGACGCGAACACCGGGGAGCTGTTTTTT. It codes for CASSLDRDANTGELFF. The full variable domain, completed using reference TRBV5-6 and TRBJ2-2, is DAGVTQSPTHLIKTRGQQVTLRCSPKSGHDTVSWYQQALGQGPQFIFQYYEEEERQRGNFPDRFSGHQFPNYSSELNVNALLLGDSALYLCASSLDRDANTGELFFGEGSRLTVL.

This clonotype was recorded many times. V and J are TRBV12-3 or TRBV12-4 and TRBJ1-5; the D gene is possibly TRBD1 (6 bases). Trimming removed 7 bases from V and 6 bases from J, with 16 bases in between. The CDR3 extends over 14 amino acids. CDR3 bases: TGTGCCAGCATTAAAGGGGGGTTAGGTCAGCCCCAGCATTTT. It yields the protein CASIKGGLGQPQHF.

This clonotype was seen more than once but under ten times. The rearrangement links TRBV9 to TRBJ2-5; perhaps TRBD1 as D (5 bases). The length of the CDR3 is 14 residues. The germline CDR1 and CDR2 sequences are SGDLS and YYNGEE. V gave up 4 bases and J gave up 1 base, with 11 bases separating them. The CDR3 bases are TGTGCCAGCAGCCCAAGGGGCACCCAAGAGACCCAGTACTTC. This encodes CASSPRGTQETQYF.

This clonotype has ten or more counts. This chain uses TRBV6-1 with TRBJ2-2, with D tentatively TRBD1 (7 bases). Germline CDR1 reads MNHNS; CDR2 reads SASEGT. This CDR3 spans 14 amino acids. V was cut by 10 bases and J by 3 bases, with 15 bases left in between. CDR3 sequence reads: CATRQGGDTGELFF. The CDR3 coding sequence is TGTGCCACAAGACAGGGCGGGGACACCGGGGAGCTGTTTTTT.

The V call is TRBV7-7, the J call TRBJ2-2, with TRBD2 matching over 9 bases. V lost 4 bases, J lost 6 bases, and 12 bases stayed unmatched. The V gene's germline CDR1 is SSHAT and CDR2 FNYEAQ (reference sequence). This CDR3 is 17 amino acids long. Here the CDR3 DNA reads TGTGCCAGCAGCTCCACTTTAGCGGGAGTAATAGCCGGGGAGCTGTTTTTT. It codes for CASSSTLAGVIAGELFF.